One T cell receptor (beta chain) is described in this entry. This sample was taken from a study of blood T cell repertoires in COVID-19. Whole-study context: Both acute and convalescent COVID-19 samples were obtained from the United States, Italy and Spain.

Recruits, aged roughly 18 to 100 years, lived in 24 US areas. Cohorts were determined from participant-reported clinical history. In the original processing: It was from reference gene primer amplification that nucleated cell counts were estimated. Repertoires were generated with immunoSEQ multiplex PCR, while TCRdb's copy carries only in-frame clones and drops some. Clone size and the V and J calls come from that table; the DNA yielded D and trimming. The sample contains about 300,000 clones, roughly nine tenths of which appear only once. The origin of this receptor is a man in his 60s who had recovered from COVID-19. Sequenced sample: PBMCs or T cells enriched from blood (not recorded which).

CDR3 nucleotide sequence: TGTGCCAGCAGTTTCGACAGGGACAATGAGCAGTTCTTC. Its translation is CASSFDRDNEQFF. This chain uses TRBV27 with TRBJ2-1; 7 nucleotides line up with TRBD1. CDR3 length: 13 residues. Germline assignment: CDR1 MNHEY and CDR2 SMNVEV (reference sequence). The V gene end was trimmed by 3 bases and the J gene end by 5 bases; junction bases not matched to a gene: 1.